Sequencing of this T cell receptor (beta chain) was carried out in a study of PD-1 blockade in classical Hodgkin lymphoma. Study-wide results and limits: Nothing has yet pinned down what causes the repertoire differences, possibly disease activity or prior therapy.

To note about this clone: Its antigen is still unknown.

From germline, CDR1 is SGHRS and CDR2 YFSETQ. CDR3 length: 13 residues. V lost 4 bases and J lost 3, with 10 bases in between. TCRdb's copy holds only in-frame clones and misses some; the assay was immunoSEQ multiplex PCR. The sample shows 12,000 or so clones, more than 85% of them seen only once. Each patient's relapse followed autologous stem cell transplantation, and brentuximab vedotin exposure varied. The material was peripheral blood mononuclear cells (PBMCs), obtained at baseline. The rearrangement links TRBV5-1 to TRBJ2-5; D not resolved. This receptor was taken from a human donor with classical Hodgkin lymphoma. The CDR3 coding sequence is TGCGCCAGCAGCACGTGGACGGAAGAGACCCAGTACTTC. It encodes CASSTWTEETQYF.